The rows below give T cell receptor beta chains drawn from one sample of a study of blood T cell repertoires in COVID-19. The table came from immunoSEQ multiplex PCR; TCRdb's copy has only in-frame clones and leaves some out. The table has some 300,000 clones, around 90% seen once; the top ten hold about 2.5%. Material: peripheral blood. The receptors were sampled from a man younger than 30 with active or convalescent COVID-19. The conserved cysteine and the conserved F or W are not part of the CDR3 here. Clone size is given for some rows only: seen once, a few or many times, or a class if the clone is expanded.

>-|TRBV27|TRBJ2-1
ASSLSQGILNEQF
>few|TRBV6-5|TRBJ2-6
ASSRQVSGANVLT
>-|TRBV5-1|TRBJ2-7
ASSKREGLEQY
>-|TRBV29-1|TRBJ2-7
SAGPGFPKY
>-|TRBV10-2|TRBJ2-3
ASSETGTSGGVSDTQY
>-|TRBV7-9|TRBJ2-3
ASSSRRGTSGSGDTQY
>-|TRBV19|TRBJ1-5
ASSIWGWSPYLGTAENQPQH
>few|TRBV2|TRBJ1-2
ASSSTDRRLGGYT
>-|TRBV4-1|TRBJ1-1
ASKTGFGEAF
>once|TRBV19|TRBJ2-7
ASSSLARSYEQY
>-|TRBV24-1|TRBJ1-1
ATSDPRDRANTEAF
>-|TRBV19|TRBJ1-2
ASSYMGQGKANYGYT